The sequence of this T cell receptor (beta chain) was determined in a study of blood T cell repertoires in COVID-19. The wider study: PBMCs, B-cell-depleted T cells, or T cells were the source of the cDNA or gDNA that made up the material.

In the authors' workflow: Amplification of reference gene primers provided the estimated nucleated cell counts. The protocol was immunoSEQ multiplex PCR, while the TCRdb copy is restricted to in-frame clones and leaves out a portion. That table gives V, J and clone size, and the DNA gave D and trimming. The repertoire consists of 300,000 to 350,000 clones, with about nine tenths occurring once and the leading ten covering approximately 2.4%. The CDR3 is 15 residues long. Germline loops: CDR1 KGHSH, CDR2 LQKENI. The junction had 4 bases not matched to a gene; V was cut back by 2 bases and J by 8 bases.

The sequenced sample was peripheral blood. The V and J genes are TRBV18 and TRBJ2-1; 12 bases line up with TRBD1. The source of this sequence is a man between 18 and 35 years old with active or convalescent COVID-19. The CDR3, as DNA: TGTGCCAGCTCACCAAAAGGGACAGGGGGCCATGAGCAGTTCTTC. Amino acid sequence: CASSPKGTGGHEQFF.